Listed here are 17 T cell receptor beta chains from one sample, sequenced in a study of T-cell reconstitution after alpha-beta-depleted transplantation in children. Preparing the TCRbeta library involved the use of unique molecular identifiers. Using its own MiXCR run on the PCR reads, TCRdb lists one record per CDR3 protein. The sample carries 250,000 to 350,000 distinct CDR3 sequences, 9.5% to 10% recorded once. Material: PBMCs from the stem cell graft donor, obtained from the stem cell graft. The receptors here all came from a human donor who donated a stem cell graft to a child with SCID.

This clonotype was observed at least ten times. The chain combines TRBV12-3 or TRBV12-4 with TRBJ2-1, with 14 nucleotides matching TRBD2. With 2 bases clipped from V and 7 bases from J, the junction kept 1 base outside the gene matches. The CDR3 covers 15 residues. The CDR3 region is CASSLRTSGGNEQFF. The CDR3 DNA reads TGTGCCAGCAGTTTAAGGACTAGCGGGGGGAATGAGCAGTTCTTC.

A few counts support this clonotype. The J gene is TRBJ1-2, the V gene TRBV6-6; 9 nucleotides align to TRBD1. The CDR3 is 13 residues long. Losses at the gene ends were 4 bases for V and 13 bases for J; bases not matched to a gene: 10. Per germline, CDR1 MNHNY and CDR2 SVGAGI (reference sequence). CDR3: CASSLGTGRKTTF. As DNA, the CDR3 is TGTGCCAGCAGTTTAGGGACAGGGCGGAAGACCACCTTC.

This clonotype has only a few counts. The rearrangement uses TRBV12-3 or TRBV12-4 and TRBJ2-3; the D call may be TRBD1 or TRBD2 (5 bases each). V was clipped by 3 bases and J by 2 bases, with 12 bases between them. CDR3 length: 15 amino acids. The CDR3 loop reads CASSFGAVSTDTQYF. The CDR3 coding sequence is TGTGCCAGCAGTTTCGGGGCAGTTTCCACAGATACGCAGTATTTT.

This clonotype was picked up a small number of times. The V call is TRBV5-6, the J call TRBJ2-7, with 8 bases matching TRBD2. V trimming: 0 bases; J trimming: 6 bases; junction bases outside the gene matches: 11. The CDR3 is 16 residues long. Germline V gene sequence: CDR1 SGHDT, CDR2 YYEEEE. CDR3 nucleotides: TGTGCCAGCAGCTTGGCCGCTAGCGGGTCTCTGGGCGAGCAGTACTTC. Translated, it gives CASSLAASGSLGEQYF.

This chain links TRBV5-6 with TRBJ2-1, with 11 bases fitting TRBD2. The V gene end was trimmed by 3 bases and the J gene end by 9 bases; junction bases not matched to a gene: 14. This CDR3 is 17 amino acids long. The V gene's germline CDR1 is SGHDT and CDR2 YYEEEE. CDR3 bases: TGTGCCAGCAGCTCAGCCTTTAGCGGGGGGGCCTACGCTGAGCAGTTCTTC. Protein: CASSSAFSGGAYAEQFF.

The chain combines TRBV6-5 with TRBJ1-1; D remains ambiguous. The CDR3 is 15 residues long. Per the germline V gene, CDR1 is MNHEY and CDR2 is SVGAGI. Trimming took 5 bases from V and 2 from J, leaving 15 bases between them. The CDR3: CASSNLINPNTEAFF. CDR3 DNA sequence: TGTGCCAGCAGTAACCTCATAAACCCTAACACTGAAGCTTTCTTT.

This clonotype was picked up a small number of times. The chain is built from TRBV4-2 and TRBJ2-5; weak D call: TRBD1 (5 bases). V was trimmed by 0 bases and J by 3 bases, leaving 14 bases between them. Germline V gene data show CDR1 as LGHNA and CDR2 as YNFKEQ. The CDR3 contains 16 residues. The CDR3 bases are TGTGCCAGCAGCCAAGATATTCGAGACAGCAAAGAGACCCAGTACTTC. Protein sequence: CASSQDIRDSKETQYF.

The rearrangement links TRBV4-1 to TRBJ2-5; 8 bases align to TRBD2. This CDR3 is 16 amino acids long. V was clipped by 1 base and J by 5 bases; unmatched bases: 9. Germline V gives CDR1 MGHRA, CDR2 YSYEKL. The DNA for the CDR3 is TGCGCCAGCAGCCAAGGACCCGGGGGGGGCCGCGAGACCCAGTACTTC. Residues: CASSQGPGGGRETQYF.

The chain recombines TRBV3-1 with TRBJ2-7; 8 bases agree with TRBD1. Germline V CDR1 and CDR2: LGHDT, YNNKEL (reference sequence). There are 14 residues in the CDR3. The J segment lost 4 bases and the V segment lost 5 bases, leaving 7 bases of the junction unmatched. CDR3 loop: CASSRRGQDYEQYF. The CDR3 DNA follows: TGTGCCAGCAGCAGAAGGGGACAGGATTACGAGCAGTACTTC.

The V and J genes are TRBV5-1 and TRBJ2-2, with 8 bases fitting TRBD1. The CDR3 spans 15 residues. Germline V lookup: CDR1 SGHRS, CDR2 YFSETQ. Trimming cost V 4 bases and J 4 bases; bases outside gene matches: 6. The CDR3 reads CASSPGGLATGELFF. The DNA of the CDR3 is TGCGCCAGCAGCCCAGGGGGCTTGGCCACCGGGGAGCTGTTTTTT. Together with reference TRBV5-1 and TRBJ2-2, the CDR3 gives the full variable domain: KAGVTQTPRYLIKTRGQQVTLSCSPISGHRSVSWYQQTPGQGLQFLFEYFSETQRNKGNFPGRFSGRQFSNSRSEMNVSTLELGDSALYLCASSPGGLATGELFFGEGSRLTVL.

This rearrangement joins TRBV20-1 to TRBJ2-4; 7 nucleotides match TRBD1. CDR1 and CDR2 from the germline V gene are DFQATT and SNEGSKA (reference sequence). The CDR3 totals 14 residues. V was clipped by 6 bases and J by 0 bases; unmatched bases: 5. CDR3 coding DNA: TGCAGTGCCCACAGGGGATTAGCCAAAAACATTCAGTACTTC. This encodes CSAHRGLAKNIQYF.

This clonotype appeared a few times. This rearrangement joins TRBV4-1 to TRBJ2-2; TRBD1 agrees at 7 bases. The CDR3 covers 17 residues. Germline V gives CDR1 MGHRA, CDR2 YSYEKL. With 2 bases clipped from V and 9 bases from J, the junction kept 15 bases outside the gene matches. The CDR3 region has the DNA TGCGCCAGCAGCCAAACCCACACCGGGACAGAACGCCGGGAGCTGTTTTTT. This translates into CASSQTHTGTERRELFF.

This clonotype was observed many times. The chain recombines TRBV3-1 with TRBJ2-5, with unresolved D. This CDR3 comprises 11 residues. V lost 2 bases and J 5 bases, leaving 3 bases between the germline ends. Germline V CDR1 and CDR2: LGHDT, YNNKEL (reference sequence). Written as DNA, the CDR3 is TGTGCCAGCAGCCAATCGGAGACCCAGTACTTC. Protein sequence: CASSQSETQYF.

This clonotype was recorded once. The J gene is TRBJ2-1, the V gene TRBV6-5; D remains ambiguous. CDR1 and CDR2 (germline): MNHEY, SVGAGI. The V gene lost 2 bases and the J gene lost 6 bases, with 8 bases spanning the gap. The CDR3 spans 13 residues. CDR3 coding DNA: TGTGCCAGCAGTTACATGCGGATCAATGAGCAGTTCTTC. Amino acids: CASSYMRINEQFF.

V is TRBV15 and J is TRBJ2-7, with D possibly TRBD1 on 5 matching bases. This CDR3 is built from 16 residues. V was shortened by 1 base and J by 5 bases, with 18 bases between the two germline ends. Germline-derived CDR1 and CDR2 are LNHNV and YYDKDF (reference sequence). The chain's CDR3 is CATSRGPGQGIDEQYF. Here the CDR3 DNA reads TGTGCCACCAGCAGAGGGCCCGGGCAGGGCATCGACGAGCAGTACTTC.

This clonotype was counted only a few times. The genes are TRBV6-1 and TRBJ2-7; D not certain. The CDR3 extends over 16 amino acids. The germline V gene has CDR1 MNHNS and CDR2 SASEGT. V was trimmed by 6 bases and J by 2 bases, leaving 20 bases between them. CDR3 bases: TGTGCCAGCAGCCTAATACCTCGGTCCGAAGCCTACGAGCAGTACTTC. Its translation: CASSLIPRSEAYEQYF.

This clonotype has just a few counts. V usage is TRBV5-1 and J usage is TRBJ2-7, with a tentative D call TRBD1 (7 bases). CDR1 SGHRS and CDR2 YFSETQ come from the germline V gene. The CDR3 loop spans 14 amino acids. V lost 3 bases, J lost 6 bases, and 16 bases lay in between. DNA of the CDR3: TGCGCCAGCAGCTGGACTACAGGGGAGGTCGAGCAGTACTTC. This sequence encodes CASSWTTGEVEQYF.